The next 4 T cell receptor beta chains were all read from a single sample in a study of T cell repertoires in cytomegalovirus infection. Via MiXCR, TCRdb re-called the reads, giving one row per CDR3 protein. The table lists 450,000 to 650,000 distinct CDR3 sequences, about 26% of them singletons. Sequencing used PBMCs. These receptors were collected from a human donor in good health (CMV status not recorded). Some clones in this sample may be carry-over from other donors' samples.

The chain recombines TRBV20-1 with TRBJ2-3, with unresolved D. Between the trimmed V and J ends, which lost 1 base and 0 bases, there was a span of 14 bases. Germline CDR1 and CDR2: DFQATT and SNEGSKA (reference sequence). The CDR3 spans 16 residues. CDR3 in amino acids: CSARVPPLSSTDTQYF. CDR3 coding DNA: TGCAGTGCTAGAGTCCCCCCTTTATCTAGCACAGATACGCAGTATTTT.

This sequence joins TRBV29-1 and TRBJ2-1; 12 nucleotides agree with TRBD2. This CDR3 has 22 residues. Unmatched junction bases numbered 26, after V lost 0 bases and J lost 8 bases. Germline V gives CDR1 SQVTM, CDR2 ANQGSEA. Here the CDR3 reads CSVEDRRPRVLAGGSIVYEQFF. CDR3 DNA sequence: TGCAGCGTTGAAGACCGACGGCCTCGGGTCCTAGCGGGAGGGTCCATTGTATATGAGCAGTTCTTC.

This clonotype was found a few times. The CDR3 region has the DNA TGTGCCAGCAGCTTAGTGGTAGCTACCTATCAGCCCCAGCATTTT. Its translation is CASSLVVATYQPQHF. The V and J genes are TRBV7-2 and TRBJ1-5; D is unresolved. The ends were cut back, 1 base at V and 5 bases at J, with 12 bases in the middle. The V gene's germline CDR1 is SGHTA and CDR2 FQGNSA. The CDR3 extends over 15 amino acids.

J is TRBJ2-5 and V is TRBV20-1; D is unclear. V shed 4 bases and J shed 3 bases, with 9 bases lying between them. In germline, CDR1 is DFQATT, CDR2 SNEGSKA (reference sequence). The CDR3 has 12 amino acids. DNA of the CDR3: TGCAGTGCTATAGCAGAGAAAGAGACCCAGTACTTC. Protein sequence: CSAIAEKETQYF.